This is a list of T cell receptor beta chains from one sample in a study of T cells in Graves' hyperthyroidism and ophthalmopathy. TCRdb analysed the multiplex PCR reads with MiXCR anew, one entry per CDR3 protein. Found here are roughly 650,000 distinct CDR3 sequences, roughly 16% of them singletons; the top ten hold roughly 3%. Sequencing was carried out using blood. The receptors derive from a woman aged 40 to 49 with Graves' ophthalmopathy. Both conserved end residues are part of each CDR3. D genes are given only for firm matches. Rows may omit the clone size; those that give it use once, few, many or a size class.

j_call d_call clone_size v_call cdr3_aa cdr3_nt
TRBJ2-5 TRBD1 many TRBV12-3/TRBV12-4 CASSHRDRETQYF TGTGCCAGCAGTCACCGGGACAGAGAGACCCAGTACTTC
TRBJ1-4 NA few TRBV6-1 CASTQREGGNEKLFF TGTGCCAGCACCCAAAGAGAGGGGGGCAATGAAAAACTGTTTTTT
TRBJ1-1 NA NA TRBV7-9 CAFLGGGTEAFF TGTGCCTTCCTTGGAGGGGGCACTGAAGCTTTCTTT
TRBJ2-5 NA once TRBV7-8 CASSISPMGRETQYF TGTGCCAGCAGCATTAGCCCTATGGGGCGGGAGACCCAGTACTTC
TRBJ2-7 NA few TRBV6-5 CASSYMAGTTYEQYF TGTGCCAGCAGTTACATGGCAGGGACGACCTACGAGCAGTACTTC
TRBJ2-7 NA many TRBV28 CASSDDWTYEQYF TGTGCCAGCAGTGATGACTGGACCTACGAGCAGTACTTC
TRBJ2-3 TRBD2 NA TRBV6-1 CASSDGLAGVITDTQYF TGTGCCAGCAGTGACGGTCTAGCGGGGGTTATCACAGATACGCAGTATTTT
TRBJ2-1 NA NA TRBV20-1 CSVGFPASNEQFF TGCAGTGTTGGGTTTCCTGCCTCCAATGAGCAGTTCTTC
TRBJ2-2 TRBD1 NA TRBV2 CASRGGQGERTGELFF TGTGCCAGCAGGGGGGGACAGGGGGAGAGGACCGGGGAGCTGTTTTTT
TRBJ2-1 NA NA TRBV19 CASSITGLPQFF TGTGCCAGTAGTATTACGGGGCTCCCTCAGTTCTTC
TRBJ2-7 NA few TRBV20-1 CSASRGGNNEQYF TGCAGTGCTAGCCGAGGGGGGAACAACGAGCAGTACTTC
TRBJ2-1 NA few TRBV7-3 CASSLAVTNEQFF TGTGCCAGCAGCTTGGCCGTAACAAATGAGCAGTTCTTC
TRBJ1-5 TRBD1 many TRBV28 CASSPGTGTKPQHF TGTGCCAGCAGTCCCGGGACAGGGACGAAGCCCCAGCATTTT
TRBJ1-2 NA NA TRBV30 CAWRGEGTGYTF TGTGCCTGGAGGGGTGAGGGAACTGGCTACACCTTC
TRBJ2-3 NA NA TRBV11-2 CASSRGRGTDTQYF TGTGCCAGCAGCCGTGGGCGGGGTACAGATACGCAGTATTTT
TRBJ2-5 TRBD1 many TRBV12-3/TRBV12-4 CASSADSGTGGEETQYF TGTGCCAGCAGTGCCGATTCCGGGACAGGGGGCGAGGAGACCCAGTACTTC
TRBJ2-6 NA many TRBV11-2 CASSPRGSGANVLTF TGTGCCAGCAGCCCTCGGGGCTCTGGGGCCAACGTCCTGACTTTC
TRBJ2-7 NA NA TRBV5-5 CASSRGAAYEQYF TGTGCCAGCAGCCGCGGGGCAGCCTACGAGCAGTACTTC
TRBJ2-7 NA few TRBV6-1 CASTPFQGGYEQYF TGTGCCAGCACCCCCTTCCAGGGTGGGTACGAGCAGTACTTC
TRBJ2-5 TRBD2 many TRBV6-2/TRBV6-3 CASSYSTSHPGDQRGETQYF TGTGCCAGCAGTTACTCCACTAGCCACCCCGGGGACCAGCGGGGCGAGACCCAGTACTTC
TRBJ1-1 NA NA TRBV29-1 CSVHPGNTEAFF TGCAGCGTTCACCCAGGCAACACTGAAGCTTTCTTT
TRBJ2-1 TRBD2 many TRBV5-1 CASSLGLVNSYNEQFF TGCGCCAGCAGCCTGGGACTAGTAAACTCCTACAATGAGCAGTTCTTC
TRBJ2-3 TRBD2 many TRBV9 CASSPRREPTDTQYF TGTGCCAGCAGCCCTAGGCGGGAGCCCACAGATACGCAGTATTTT
TRBJ1-1 NA NA TRBV5-8 CASSIEGREEAFF TGTGCCAGCAGCATCGAAGGGAGGGAAGAAGCTTTCTTT
TRBJ2-1 NA few TRBV7-3 CASSPGDSSYNEQFF TGTGCCAGCAGCCCAGGGGATAGCTCCTACAATGAGCAGTTCTTC
TRBJ2-1 TRBD2 many TRBV5-1 CASSWGLAENNEQFF TGCGCCAGCAGCTGGGGACTAGCGGAAAACAATGAGCAGTTCTTC
TRBJ2-1 TRBD2 NA TRBV7-9 CASSRTSGNYNEQFF TGTGCCAGCAGCCGGACTAGCGGGAACTACAATGAGCAGTTCTTC
TRBJ1-5 NA NA TRBV19 CASSNQKIMGGAGQPQHF TGTGCCAGTAGTAACCAAAAAATCATGGGAGGTGCTGGTCAGCCCCAGCATTTT
TRBJ2-2 NA few TRBV7-9 CASSLFEYGELFF TGTGCCAGCTCCCTTTTCGAGTACGGGGAGCTGTTTTTT
TRBJ2-3 NA NA TRBV27 CASRLGYMTDTQYF TGTGCCAGCCGCCTGGGATATATGACAGATACGCAGTATTTT
TRBJ1-1 NA NA TRBV19 CAIDSPLGEAFF TGTGCCATAGACAGCCCATTGGGGGAAGCTTTCTTT
TRBJ2-7 TRBD1 NA TRBV10-3 CAISVPGGFEQYF TGTGCCATCAGTGTCCCAGGGGGCTTCGAGCAGTACTTC
TRBJ2-6 NA NA TRBV7-2 CASSTATVYGVNVLTF TGTGCCAGCAGCACCGCGACAGTGTATGGGGTCAACGTCCTGACTTTC
TRBJ1-2 NA many TRBV6-1 CASSGARANYGYTF TGTGCCAGCAGTGGAGCCAGGGCTAACTATGGCTACACCTTC
TRBJ2-5 NA NA TRBV7-2 CASKTQETQYF TGTGCCAGCAAGACCCAAGAGACCCAGTACTTC
TRBJ2-1 NA few TRBV7-9 CASSLVRTRGRHEQFF TGTGCCAGCAGCTTAGTACGCACTCGCGGACGCCATGAGCAGTTCTTC
TRBJ1-3 NA NA TRBV6-2/TRBV6-3 CASRQRNYGNTIYF TGTGCCAGCAGACAGAGAAACTATGGAAACACCATATATTTT
TRBJ2-5 NA once TRBV30 CAWSSDPGGTQYF TGTGCCTGGAGTTCGGACCCTGGGGGGACCCAGTACTTC
TRBJ2-1 TRBD2 NA TRBV20-1 CSASGTSANEQFF TGCAGTGCATCCGGGACTAGCGCAAATGAGCAGTTCTTC
TRBJ2-6 TRBD1 NA TRBV4-2 CASSHSGTGPLGGANVLTF TGTGCCAGCAGCCATTCCGGGACAGGCCCTCTAGGTGGGGCCAACGTCCTGACTTTC
TRBJ1-6 NA many TRBV20-1 CSARDGRMNSPLHF TGCAGTGCTAGAGACGGCAGAATGAATTCACCCCTCCACTTT
TRBJ1-4 TRBD1 NA TRBV6-1 CASSDYQGANEKLFF TGTGCCAGCAGTGACTATCAGGGGGCTAACGAAAAACTGTTTTTT
TRBJ2-5 NA once TRBV6-2/TRBV6-3 CASSYGTPETQYF TGTGCCAGCAGTTACGGCACTCCAGAGACCCAGTACTTC
TRBJ2-6 NA NA TRBV6-1 CASSVRGIGANVLTF TGTGCCAGCAGTGTGAGGGGTATTGGGGCCAACGTCCTGACTTTC
TRBJ2-7 TRBD2 many TRBV2 CASSELAGIVGEQYF TGTGCCAGCAGTGAACTAGCGGGAATAGTGGGCGAGCAGTACTTC
TRBJ2-3 TRBD2 many TRBV7-8 CASSLIAGADTQYF TGTGCCAGCAGCTTGATAGCGGGAGCAGATACGCAGTATTTT
TRBJ1-4 NA few TRBV5-4 CASRRTPDENEKLFF TGTGCCAGCAGGCGGACCCCCGACGAGAATGAAAAACTGTTTTTT